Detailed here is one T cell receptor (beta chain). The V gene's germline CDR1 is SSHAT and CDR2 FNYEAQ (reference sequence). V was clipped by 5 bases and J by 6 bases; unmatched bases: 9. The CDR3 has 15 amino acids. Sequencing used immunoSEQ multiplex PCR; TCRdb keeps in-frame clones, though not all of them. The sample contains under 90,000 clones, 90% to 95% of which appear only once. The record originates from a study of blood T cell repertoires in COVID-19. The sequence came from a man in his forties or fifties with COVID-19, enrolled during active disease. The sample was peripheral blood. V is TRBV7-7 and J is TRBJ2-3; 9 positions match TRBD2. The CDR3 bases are TGTGCCAGCAGCCAAGACGGCGGGGGGGCTGATACGCAGTATTTT. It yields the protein CASSQDGGGADTQYF. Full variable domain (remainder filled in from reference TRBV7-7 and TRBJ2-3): GAGVSQSPRYKVTKRGQDVTLRCDPISSHATLYWYQQALGQGPEFLTYFNYEAQPDKSGLPSDRFSAERPEGSISTLTIQRTEQRDSAMYRCASSQDGGGADTQYFGPGTRLTVL.